Shown below are 30 T cell receptor beta chains from a single sample sequenced in a study of control samples from healthy donors and cancer patients. Sequencing used immunoSEQ multiplex PCR; TCRdb keeps in-frame clones, though not all of them. The sample lists fewer than 200,000 clones, nearly 96% occurring once. Input material: blood. The receptors come from a woman aged 25 to 45 in good health.

This chain uses TRBV7-2 with TRBJ2-1; no firm D call. Germline V gives CDR1 SGHTA, CDR2 FQGNSA. Trimming removed 2 bases at V and 0 bases at J, with 11 bases between. The CDR3 runs 16 residues. The CDR3 nucleotides read TGTGCCAGCAGCTTAAACCCAGGAAGCTCCTACAATGAGCAGTTCTTC. This codes for CASSLNPGSSYNEQFF.

The J gene is TRBJ1-2, the V gene TRBV28; possibly TRBD1 for D (6 bases). Germline V gives CDR1 MDHEN, CDR2 SYDVKM. This CDR3 is 13 amino acids long. Trimming left V 0 bases short and J 8 bases short, with 10 bases between. This chain's CDR3 is CASSLWDSQGYTF. The CDR3, as DNA: TGTGCCAGCAGTTTATGGGACAGTCAAGGCTACACCTTC.

This clone appeared a single time. The V and J genes are TRBV27 and TRBJ2-2; D is ambiguous. This CDR3 contains 12 residues. The ends were cut back, 7 bases at V and 6 bases at J, with 9 bases in the middle. The germline gives CDR1 MNHEY, CDR2 SMNVEV (reference sequence). The CDR3 DNA sequence: TGTGCCAGCATGAGAGAGTCCGGGGAGCTGTTTTTT. Protein sequence: CASMRESGELFF.

The chain couples TRBV6-5 to TRBJ2-2; 8 bases map to TRBD1. CDR1 MNHEY and CDR2 SVGAGI come from the germline V gene. This CDR3 comprises 14 residues. The V gene end was trimmed by 8 bases and the J gene end by 7 bases; junction bases not matched to a gene: 9. This chain's CDR3 is CASPAVQGVGELFF. The CDR3 nucleotides are TGTGCCAGCCCGGCTGTACAGGGGGTCGGGGAGCTGTTTTTT.

V gene TRBV28 combines with J gene TRBJ2-1, with 7 bases matching TRBD2. Germline values: CDR1 MDHEN, CDR2 SYDVKM. Trimming took 3 bases from V and 7 from J; bases not matched to a gene: 6. This CDR3 is built from 14 residues. The CDR3 is CASSFPGGANEQFF. The CDR3 DNA reads TGTGCCAGCAGTTTTCCGGGAGGTGCTAATGAGCAGTTCTTC.

This clone has a single count. Germline and junction disagree at one end, which may indicate a read error. The chain employs TRBV28 and TRBJ1-2, with D possibly TRBD1 on 5 matching bases. The CDR3 consists of 12 residues. CDR1 MDHEN and CDR2 SYDVKM come from the germline V gene. CDR3 bases: TGTGCCAGCAGCTCACAAGGGACTTTTTCCGTCTTC. Its protein product is CASSSQGTFSVF.

This clone has just a few counts. The V gene is TRBV7-2, the J gene TRBJ2-7, with 13 bases lining up with TRBD2. V lost 4 bases and J lost 6; bases outside the gene matches: 9. The CDR3 covers 16 residues. Looked up from germline, CDR1 is SGHTA and CDR2 is FQGNSA. The CDR3 sequence: CASSSGTSGVLGEQYF. Here the CDR3 DNA reads TGTGCCAGCAGCTCCGGGACTAGCGGGGTCCTGGGCGAGCAGTACTTC.

The rearrangement links TRBV2 to TRBJ2-1; D ambiguous. Germline assignment: CDR1 SNHLY and CDR2 FYNNEI. This CDR3 has 11 amino acids. Trimming pared 6 bases from V and 4 bases from J, leaving 4 bases between. This chain's CDR3 is CASSDYNEQFF. CDR3 DNA: TGTGCCAGCAGCGATTACAATGAGCAGTTCTTC.

The chain is built from TRBV3-1 (or the pseudogene TRBV3-2) and TRBJ1-2; possibly TRBD1 for D (5 bases). CDR1 and CDR2 from the germline V gene are LGHDT and YNNKEL (reference sequence). V dropped 0 bases and J dropped 1 base, with 12 bases sitting between them. The CDR3 has 16 amino acids. The CDR3 region is CASSQDGPGYNYGYTF. The CDR3 region has the DNA TGTGCCAGCAGCCAAGATGGTCCAGGGTATAACTATGGCTACACCTTC.

This rearrangement joins TRBV29-1 to TRBJ2-7; 11 bases agree with TRBD1. This CDR3 is 13 amino acids long. Germline V gives CDR1 SQVTM, CDR2 ANQGSEA. V lost 4 bases to trimming and J lost 7 bases; unmatched junction nucleotides: 6. The DNA for the CDR3 is TGCAGCGTTGGTGGGACAGGGGGTGGTGAGCAGTACTTC. Residues: CSVGGTGGGEQYF.

This chain uses TRBV9 with TRBJ2-2; TRBD1 aligns across 8 bases. The CDR3 totals 14 residues. Germline values: CDR1 SGDLS, CDR2 YYNGEE. The V gene end was trimmed by 0 bases and the J gene end by 7 bases; junction bases not matched to a gene: 2. The CDR3 coding sequence is TGTGCCAGCAGCGTAGGACAGGGGAGCGGGGAGCTGTTTTTT. Translated, it gives CASSVGQGSGELFF.

The V gene is TRBV4-1, the J gene TRBJ1-3, with D unclear. Per the germline V gene, CDR1 is MGHRA and CDR2 is YSYEKL. The CDR3 is 12 amino acids. V dropped 1 base and J dropped 5 bases, with 3 bases sitting between them. This chain's CDR3 is CASSQGRNTIYF. Here the CDR3 DNA reads TGCGCCAGCAGCCAAGGCCGAAACACCATATATTTT.

The chain recombines TRBV5-5 with TRBJ1-2; weak D call: TRBD1 (5 bases). The germline CDR1 and CDR2 sequences are SGHKS and YYEKEE (reference sequence). The CDR3 runs to 16 residues. V dropped 4 bases and J dropped 5 bases, with 21 bases sitting between them. The DNA for the CDR3 is TGTGCCAGCAGCCGGGACGTCGGGCGCCTGAAATATGGCTACACCTTC. This sequence encodes CASSRDVGRLKYGYTF.

The rearrangement joins TRBV5-5 to TRBJ2-7, with 7 bases lining up with TRBD1. From germline, CDR1 is SGHKS and CDR2 YYEKEE (reference sequence). The trim removed 4 bases at V and 6 bases at J, leaving 16 bases unmatched. CDR3 length: 16 amino acids. CDR3: CASSARDRLPGGEQYF. Here the CDR3 DNA reads TGTGCCAGCAGCGCCCGGGACAGATTACCAGGGGGCGAGCAGTACTTC.

The chain combines TRBV14 with TRBJ2-1, with D unresolved. Trimming stripped 3 bases from V and 9 bases from J, with 15 bases between. The V gene's germline CDR1 is SGHDN and CDR2 FVKESK. The CDR3 spans 14 residues. In DNA form, the CDR3 reads TGTGCCAGCAGCCACCGACCAAATTTGGGTGAGCAGTTCTTC. This codes for CASSHRPNLGEQFF. Together with reference TRBV14 and TRBJ2-1, the CDR3 gives the full variable domain: EAGVTQFPSHSVIEKGQTVTLRCDPISGHDNLYWYRRVMGKEIKFLLHFVKESKQDESGMPNNRFLAERTGGTYSTLKVQPAELEDSGVYFCASSHRPNLGEQFFGPGTRLTVL.

J is TRBJ1-5 and V is TRBV19; D gene uncertain. Germline CDR1 LNHDA, CDR2 SQIVND (reference sequence). The V gene lost 0 bases and the J gene lost 2 bases, with 14 bases spanning the gap. The CDR3 extends over 17 amino acids. CDR3 sequence (DNA): TGTGCCAGTAGTATAGAAGTAGGAGGCCGGGGCAATCAGCCCCAGCATTTT. Translating it yields CASSIEVGGRGNQPQHF.

V usage is TRBV19 and J usage is TRBJ2-7; 10 bases agree with TRBD1. Germline CDR1 is LNHDA and CDR2 is SQIVND (reference sequence). This CDR3 has 13 amino acids. V gave up 5 bases and J gave up 6 bases; unmatched junction bases: 4. CDR3 amino acids: CASSAGQGIEQYF. Written as DNA, the CDR3 is TGTGCCAGTAGTGCGGGACAGGGGATCGAGCAGTACTTC.

The chain joins TRBV3-1 (or the pseudogene TRBV3-2) to TRBJ1-4, with 9 bases that match TRBD1. The CDR3 totals 15 residues. Germline loops: CDR1 LGHDT, CDR2 YNNKEL (reference sequence). After removal of 0 bases from V and 6 bases from J, the junction contained 2 bases not matched to a gene. The CDR3 sequence is CASSQDRTGDEKLFF. Here the CDR3 DNA reads TGTGCCAGCAGCCAAGATAGGACAGGGGATGAAAAACTGTTTTTT.

The chain carries TRBV10-3 and TRBJ1-1; D not certain. Between the trimmed V and J ends, which lost 2 bases and 3 bases, there was a span of 10 bases. CDR1 and CDR2 from the germline V gene are ENHRY and SYGVKD. CDR3 length: 14 residues. The CDR3 sequence is CAISERGGYTEAFF. The DNA of the CDR3 is TGTGCCATCAGTGAGCGGGGTGGGTACACTGAAGCTTTCTTT.

This clone has just one count. This chain links TRBV6-5 with TRBJ2-7, with 7 bases fitting TRBD2. The J segment lost 7 bases and the V segment lost 6 bases, leaving 6 bases of the junction unmatched. The germline CDR1 and CDR2 sequences are MNHEY and SVGAGI. The CDR3 covers 12 residues. CDR3 DNA sequence: TGTGCCAGCAGCCAAAGCGGGGTAGAGCAGTACTTC. Its translation is CASSQSGVEQYF.

The V and J genes are TRBV5-8 and TRBJ2-6; 12 bases map to TRBD1. Germline CDR1 reads SGHTS; CDR2 reads YDEGEE. The CDR3 is 17 amino acids. V shed 8 bases and J 1 base; nucleotides not matched to a gene: 7. This chain's CDR3 is CARHPGQGASGANVLTF. DNA for the CDR3: TGTGCCAGACACCCGGGACAGGGGGCGTCTGGGGCCAACGTCCTGACTTTC.

This chain joins TRBV28 and TRBJ2-1; 8 positions match TRBD1. This CDR3 contains 14 residues. V lost 9 bases and J lost 1; bases outside the gene matches: 5. CDR1 and CDR2 (germline): MDHEN, SYDVKM. CDR3: CASLQGDSYNEQFF. As DNA, the CDR3 is TGTGCCAGTTTACAGGGGGATTCCTACAATGAGCAGTTCTTC.

This clone has just one count. The rearrangement uses TRBV9 and TRBJ1-2; weak D call: TRBD1 (5 bases). CDR3 length equals 15 residues. The germline gives CDR1 SGDLS, CDR2 YYNGEE. The ends were cut back, 4 bases at V and 6 bases at J, with 19 bases in the middle. This CDR3 is CASSSRDPARDGYTF. Here the CDR3 DNA reads TGTGCCAGCAGCAGCCGGGACCCGGCTAGAGATGGCTACACCTTC. The full variable domain, with the rest looked up from reference TRBV9 and TRBJ1-2, is DSGVTQTPKHLITATGQRVTLRCSPRSGDLSVYWYQQSLDQGLQFLIQYYNGEERAKGNILERFSAQQFPDLHSELNLSSLELGDSALYFCASSSRDPARDGYTFGSGTRLTVV.

The chain uses TRBV2 and TRBJ2-7; no definite D call. Trimming removed 7 bases from V and 2 bases from J, with 6 bases in between. This CDR3 is built from 11 residues. Germline CDR1 SNHLY, CDR2 FYNNEI. CDR3 residues: CASTGAYEQYF. CDR3 in DNA: TGTGCCAGCACAGGAGCCTACGAGCAGTACTTC.

The chain combines TRBV19 with TRBJ2-2, with TRBD1 matching 8 bases. V was clipped by 5 bases and J by 3 bases; unmatched bases: 5. In germline, CDR1 is LNHDA, CDR2 SQIVND (reference sequence). This CDR3 region has 15 residues. The CDR3 nucleotides read TGTGCCAGTAGTCCCCCAGGGGGCTACACCGGGGAGCTGTTTTTT. It is translated as CASSPPGGYTGELFF. Using reference TRBV19 and TRBJ2-2 for the parts outside the CDR3, the full variable domain is DGGITQSPKYLFRKEGQNVTLSCEQNLNHDAMYWYRQDPGQGLRLIYYSQIVNDFQKGDIAEGYSVSREKKESFPLTVTSAQKNPTAFYLCASSPPGGYTGELFFGEGSRLTVL.

The CDR3 sequence: CASSPLAADTQYF. As DNA, the CDR3 is TGTGCCAGCTCCCCCCTAGCCGCAGATACGCAGTATTTT. The J gene is TRBJ2-3, the V gene TRBV18; a possible D gene is TRBD2 (5 bases). V lost 6 bases and J lost 4, with 11 bases in between. Germline assignment: CDR1 KGHSH and CDR2 LQKENI. This CDR3 has 13 amino acids.

V gene TRBV4-1 combines with J gene TRBJ2-7; D call uncertain. The V and J ends lost 1 base and 2 bases respectively, with 3 bases between them. The CDR3 loop spans 12 amino acids. Looked up from germline, CDR1 is MGHRA and CDR2 is YSYEKL. Written as DNA, the CDR3 is TGCGCCAGCAGCCAAGTCCCCTACGAGCAGTACTTC. As protein: CASSQVPYEQYF.

This clone was recorded once. The J gene is TRBJ2-7, the V gene TRBV24-1; TRBD2 is a possible D gene (5 bases). The CDR3 is made up of 15 amino acids. Germline V lookup: CDR1 KGHDR, CDR2 SFDVKD. The V end was cut by 4 bases, the J end by 3 bases, with 15 bases between. CDR3 bases: TGTGCCACCAGTGACTCTAGAGGGAGTGGCTACGAGCAGTACTTC. It encodes CATSDSRGSGYEQYF.

This rearrangement joins TRBV27 to TRBJ1-1; no clear D gene. Trimming took 5 bases from V and 0 from J, leaving 7 bases between them. Germline CDR1 reads MNHEY; CDR2 reads SMNVEV (reference sequence). There are 13 residues in the CDR3. The CDR3: CASSPQMNTEAFF. In DNA, the CDR3 is TGTGCCAGCAGTCCACAGATGAACACTGAAGCTTTCTTT.

The chain combines TRBV30 with TRBJ1-3; D is undetermined. The CDR3 spans 12 residues. Trimming pared 5 bases from V and 0 bases from J, leaving 5 bases between. CDR1 GTSNPN and CDR2 SVGIG come from the germline V gene (reference sequence). The CDR3 is CAWGRSGNTIYF. In DNA, the CDR3 is TGTGCCTGGGGCCGCTCTGGAAACACCATATATTTT.